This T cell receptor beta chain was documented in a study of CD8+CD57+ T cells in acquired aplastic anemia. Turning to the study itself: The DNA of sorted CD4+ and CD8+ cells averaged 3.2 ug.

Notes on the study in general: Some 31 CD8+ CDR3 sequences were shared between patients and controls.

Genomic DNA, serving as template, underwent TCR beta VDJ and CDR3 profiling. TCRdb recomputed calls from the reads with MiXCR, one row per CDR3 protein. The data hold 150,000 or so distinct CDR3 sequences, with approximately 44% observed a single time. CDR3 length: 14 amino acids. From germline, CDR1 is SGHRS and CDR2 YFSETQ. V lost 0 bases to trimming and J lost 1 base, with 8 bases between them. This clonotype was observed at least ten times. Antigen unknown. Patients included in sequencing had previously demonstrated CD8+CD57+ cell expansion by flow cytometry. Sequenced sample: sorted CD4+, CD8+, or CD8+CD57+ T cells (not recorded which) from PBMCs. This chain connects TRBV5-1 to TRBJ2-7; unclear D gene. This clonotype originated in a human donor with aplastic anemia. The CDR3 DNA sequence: TGCGCCAGCAGCTTGGGGGTGGGGTCCTACGAGCAGTACTTC. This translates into CASSLGVGSYEQYF.